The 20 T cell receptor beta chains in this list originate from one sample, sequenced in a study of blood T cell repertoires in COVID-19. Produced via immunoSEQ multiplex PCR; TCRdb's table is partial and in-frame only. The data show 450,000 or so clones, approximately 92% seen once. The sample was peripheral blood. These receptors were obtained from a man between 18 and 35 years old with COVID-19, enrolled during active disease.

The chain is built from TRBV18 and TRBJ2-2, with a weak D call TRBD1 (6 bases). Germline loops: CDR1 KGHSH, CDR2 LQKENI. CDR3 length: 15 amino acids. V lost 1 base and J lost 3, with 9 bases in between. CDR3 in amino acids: CASSPRGLDTGELFF. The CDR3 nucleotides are TGTGCCAGCTCACCACGGGGGCTGGACACCGGGGAGCTGTTTTTT.

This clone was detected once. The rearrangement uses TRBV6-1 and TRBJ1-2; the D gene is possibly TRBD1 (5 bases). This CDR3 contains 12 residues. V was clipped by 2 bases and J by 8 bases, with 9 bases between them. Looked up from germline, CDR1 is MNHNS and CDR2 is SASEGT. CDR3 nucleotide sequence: TGTGCCAGCAGTGAACCCAGGACAGGCTACACCTTC. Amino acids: CASSEPRTGYTF.

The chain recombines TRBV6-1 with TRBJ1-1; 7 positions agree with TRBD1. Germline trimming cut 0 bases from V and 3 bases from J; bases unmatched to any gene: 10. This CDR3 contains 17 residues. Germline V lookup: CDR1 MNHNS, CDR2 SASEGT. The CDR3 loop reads CASSEAQTGVRHTEAFF. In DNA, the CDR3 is TGTGCCAGCAGTGAAGCGCAAACAGGGGTGAGGCACACTGAAGCTTTCTTT.

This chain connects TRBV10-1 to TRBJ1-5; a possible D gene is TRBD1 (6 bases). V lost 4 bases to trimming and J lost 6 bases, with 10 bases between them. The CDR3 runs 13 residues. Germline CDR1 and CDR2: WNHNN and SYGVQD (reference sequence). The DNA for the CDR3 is TGCGCCAGCAGTGCGGACAGTATTCAGCCCCAGCATTTT. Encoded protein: CASSADSIQPQHF.

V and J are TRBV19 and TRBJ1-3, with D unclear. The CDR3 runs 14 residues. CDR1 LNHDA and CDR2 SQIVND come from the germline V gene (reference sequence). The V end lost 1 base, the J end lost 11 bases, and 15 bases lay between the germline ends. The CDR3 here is CASSIGEPSAPIYF. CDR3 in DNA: TGTGCCAGTAGTATAGGGGAGCCCTCGGCCCCCATATATTTT.

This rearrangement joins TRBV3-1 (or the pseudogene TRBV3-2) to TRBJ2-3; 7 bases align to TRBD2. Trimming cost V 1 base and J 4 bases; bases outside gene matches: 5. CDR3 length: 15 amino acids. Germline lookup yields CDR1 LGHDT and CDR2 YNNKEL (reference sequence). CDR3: CASSQATSEADTQYF. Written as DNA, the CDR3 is TGTGCCAGCAGCCAAGCTACTAGCGAGGCAGATACGCAGTATTTT.

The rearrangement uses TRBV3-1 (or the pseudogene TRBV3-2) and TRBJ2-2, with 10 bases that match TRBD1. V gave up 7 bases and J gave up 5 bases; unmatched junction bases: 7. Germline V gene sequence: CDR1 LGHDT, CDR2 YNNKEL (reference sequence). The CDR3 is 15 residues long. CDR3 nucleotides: TGTGCCAGCATCCGGACAGGGGGACGGACCGGGGAGCTGTTTTTT. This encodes CASIRTGGRTGELFF.

The CDR3 sequence: CASSYSTQRQETQYF. In DNA, the CDR3 is TGTGCCAGCAGTTACTCGACCCAGCGGCAAGAGACCCAGTACTTC. The chain combines TRBV6-5 with TRBJ2-5; TRBD2 is a possible D gene (5 bases). V was trimmed by 0 bases and J by 2 bases, leaving 10 bases between them. The CDR3 is made up of 15 amino acids. Germline assignment: CDR1 MNHEY and CDR2 SVGAGI.

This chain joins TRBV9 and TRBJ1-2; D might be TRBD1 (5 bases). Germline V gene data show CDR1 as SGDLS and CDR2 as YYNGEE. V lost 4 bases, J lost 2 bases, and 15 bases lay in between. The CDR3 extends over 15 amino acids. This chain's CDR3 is CASSSVTGQNYGYTF. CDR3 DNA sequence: TGTGCCAGCAGCTCAGTCACAGGACAAAACTATGGCTACACCTTC. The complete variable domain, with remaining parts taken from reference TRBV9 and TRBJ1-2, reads DSGVTQTPKHLITATGQRVTLRCSPRSGDLSVYWYQQSLDQGLQFLIQYYNGEERAKGNILERFSAQQFPDLHSELNLSSLELGDSALYFCASSSVTGQNYGYTFGSGTRLTVV.

CDR3 coding DNA: TGTGCCAGCAGCCTAAAAGGGGCCGGTACGCAGTATTTT. As protein: CASSLKGAGTQYF. The chain combines TRBV5-4 with TRBJ2-3, with D perhaps TRBD1 (5 bases). The CDR3 sequence is 13 residues long. V lost 4 bases, J lost 8 bases, and 14 bases lay in between. Germline V gives CDR1 SGHNT, CDR2 YYREEE (reference sequence).

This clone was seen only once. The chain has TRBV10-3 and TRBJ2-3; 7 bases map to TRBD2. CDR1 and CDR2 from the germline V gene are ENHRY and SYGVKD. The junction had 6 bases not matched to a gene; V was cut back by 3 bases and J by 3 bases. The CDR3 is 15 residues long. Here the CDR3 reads CAISEPGGLTDTQYF. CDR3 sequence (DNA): TGTGCCATCAGTGAACCGGGGGGTCTTACAGATACGCAGTATTTT.

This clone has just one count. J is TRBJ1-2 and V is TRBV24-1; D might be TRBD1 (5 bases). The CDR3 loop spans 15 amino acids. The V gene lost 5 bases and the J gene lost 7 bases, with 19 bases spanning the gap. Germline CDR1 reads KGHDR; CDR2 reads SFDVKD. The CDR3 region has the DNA TGTGCCACCAGTGCCTCTACAGGACTACCCCTTGGCTACACCTTC. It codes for CATSASTGLPLGYTF.

CDR3 sequence: CASSLGRVEDTQYF. In nucleotides, the CDR3 is TGTGCCAGCAGCTTAGGCCGGGTGGAAGATACGCAGTATTTT. V and J are TRBV11-3 and TRBJ2-3, with D uncertain. The CDR3 consists of 14 residues. The germline V and J ends were trimmed by 1 base and 5 bases, with 10 bases remaining between them. Germline CDR1 and CDR2: SGHNT and YENEEA.

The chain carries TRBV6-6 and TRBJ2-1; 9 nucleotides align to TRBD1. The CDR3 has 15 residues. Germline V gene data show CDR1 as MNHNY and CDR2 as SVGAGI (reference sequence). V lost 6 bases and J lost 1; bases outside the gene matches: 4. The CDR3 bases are TGTGCCAGCAGGGCCGGGACAGGGTCCTACAATGAGCAGTTCTTC. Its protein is CASRAGTGSYNEQFF.

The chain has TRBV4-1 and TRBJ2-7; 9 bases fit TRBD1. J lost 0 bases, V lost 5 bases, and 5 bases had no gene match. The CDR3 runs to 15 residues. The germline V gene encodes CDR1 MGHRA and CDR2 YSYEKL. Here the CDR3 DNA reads TGCGCCAGCAGCTCGGGACAGGGACCCTCCTACGAGCAGTACTTC. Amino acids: CASSSGQGPSYEQYF.

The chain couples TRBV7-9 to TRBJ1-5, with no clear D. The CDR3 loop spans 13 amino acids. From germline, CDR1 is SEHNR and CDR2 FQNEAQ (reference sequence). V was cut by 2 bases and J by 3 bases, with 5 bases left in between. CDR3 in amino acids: CASSLQNNQPQHF. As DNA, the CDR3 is TGTGCCAGCAGCTTACAGAACAATCAGCCCCAGCATTTT.

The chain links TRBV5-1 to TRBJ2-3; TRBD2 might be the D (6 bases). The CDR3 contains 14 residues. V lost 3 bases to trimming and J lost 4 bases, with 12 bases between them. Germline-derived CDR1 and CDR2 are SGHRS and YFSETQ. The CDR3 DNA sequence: TGCGCCAGCAGCTCGAATCGACTAGCAGATACGCAGTATTTT. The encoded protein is CASSSNRLADTQYF.

The CDR3 sequence is CATSSGQGVEQFF. The CDR3, as DNA: TGTGCCACCAGCAGCGGACAGGGGGTTGAGCAGTTCTTC. The chain carries TRBV15 and TRBJ2-1; 10 bases fit TRBD1. Germline V CDR1 and CDR2: LNHNV, YYDKDF (reference sequence). CDR3 length: 13 residues. The J segment lost 9 bases and the V segment lost 3 bases, leaving 2 bases of the junction unmatched.

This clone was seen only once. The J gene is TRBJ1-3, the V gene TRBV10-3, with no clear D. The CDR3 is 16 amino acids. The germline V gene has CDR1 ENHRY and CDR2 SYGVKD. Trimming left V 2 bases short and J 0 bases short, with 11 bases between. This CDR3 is CAISEVISTSGNTIYF. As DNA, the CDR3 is TGTGCCATCAGTGAGGTTATTAGTACCTCTGGAAACACCATATATTTT.

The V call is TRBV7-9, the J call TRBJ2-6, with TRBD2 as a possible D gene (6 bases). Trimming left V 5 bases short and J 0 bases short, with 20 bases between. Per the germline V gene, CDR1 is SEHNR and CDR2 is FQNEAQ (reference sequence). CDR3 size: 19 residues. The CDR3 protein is CASSPKYGTVYSGANVLTF. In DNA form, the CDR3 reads TGTGCCAGCAGCCCTAAGTACGGGACTGTTTACTCTGGGGCCAACGTCCTGACTTTC.